This TCR beta chain was retrieved from a study of immune heterogeneity within non-small cell lung tumors. This clonotype is classed as medium-sized. What it recognizes is unknown. V was clipped by 6 bases and J by 4 bases; unmatched bases: 6. CDR3 length: 14 amino acids. CDR1 and CDR2 (germline): SNHLY, FYNNEI. Study-level findings and limits: Within a patient, dominant CDR3 beta clonotypes were shared across sites, though different locations had unique frequent clones. Some T-cell receptor beta clonotypes occurred at high frequency. These high-frequency clonotypes were largely distinct between individual patients.

Amplification of TCR beta CDR3 was performed by multiplex PCR with 32 V and 13 J primers. TCRdb re-called the multiplex PCR reads with MiXCR, one entry per CDR3 protein. Counted here are 4,000 to 5,000 distinct CDR3 sequences, about 33% occurring once; the ten biggest clones make up 20% to 25%. Genomic DNA from bulk tumor acted as the template, and about 550 ng was loaded per sample. Far-apart biopsies, several per primary tumor, were taken during surgery. Curative operations were performed on patients who had untreated, newly diagnosed non-small cell lung cancer. The sample was lung tumor tissue. This clonotype originated in a woman aged 50 to 60 with non-small cell lung cancer. V is TRBV2 and J is TRBJ1-5; 7 bases fit TRBD1. The DNA of the CDR3 is TGTGCCAGCAGACCCGGGACAGAAAATCAGCCCCAGCATTTT. This codes for CASRPGTENQPQHF.